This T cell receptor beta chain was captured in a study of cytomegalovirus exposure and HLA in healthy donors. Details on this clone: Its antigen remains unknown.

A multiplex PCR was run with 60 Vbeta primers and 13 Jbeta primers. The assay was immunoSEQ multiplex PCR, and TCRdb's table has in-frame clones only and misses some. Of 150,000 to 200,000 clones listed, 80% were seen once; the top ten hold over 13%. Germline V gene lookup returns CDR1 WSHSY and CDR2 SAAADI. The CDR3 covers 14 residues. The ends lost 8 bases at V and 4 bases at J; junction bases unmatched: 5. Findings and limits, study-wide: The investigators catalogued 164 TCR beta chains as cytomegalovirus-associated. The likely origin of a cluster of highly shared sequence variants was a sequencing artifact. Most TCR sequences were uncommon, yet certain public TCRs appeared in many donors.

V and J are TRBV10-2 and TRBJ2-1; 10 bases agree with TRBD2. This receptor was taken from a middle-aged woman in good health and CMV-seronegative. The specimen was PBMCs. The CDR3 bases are TGCGCCAGCTCACTAGCGGGGCGGTACAATGAGCAGTTCTTC. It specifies CASSLAGRYNEQFF.